The 4 T cell receptor beta chains presented below share a single source sample, sequenced in a study of tumor and adjacent non-tumor tissue in lung cancer (dated by TCRdb to about 2018). The library was generated by multiplex PCR. The sample was run on an Illumina HiSeq 2500. Following protocols modified from ARM-PCR, the researchers constructed TCRbeta libraries through three rounds of nested PCR with primers (Table S4). Using fastp trimming at Q25 and MiXCR clonotype assembly, TCRdb reanalyzed the public sequencing data and kept in-frame beta chains. Identical CDR3 protein sequences are pooled into one entry, listed with their most common genes and DNA. The sample data list 60,000 to 80,000 distinct CDR3 sequences, and less than 75% of these were observed just once. The ten most abundant clones make up approximately 30% of the sample. RNA was extracted from bulk unsorted tissue and checked for quality with a NanoDrop ND-1000 and an Agilent 2100. The normal lung samples consisted of distant non-tumor tissue collected more than 3 cm from the tumor edge.

What was sequenced was distant non-tumor lung tissue. Receptors were obtained from a woman in her fifties or sixties with non-small cell lung cancer.

Concerning this clonotype: The final CDR3 position lacks the conserved phenylalanine or tryptophan, pointing to a likely read error. The rearrangement uses TRBV5-8 and TRBJ2-7; D is perhaps TRBD1 (6 bases). V was clipped by 4 bases and J by 3 bases, with 17 bases between them. The CDR3 extends over 15 amino acids. CDR1 is SGHTS, CDR2 YDEGEE, per germline. The DNA of the CDR3 is TGTGCCAGCAGCCGCAGTCCCGGCAGGGGCTACGAGCAGTACTTA. Translating it yields CASSRSPGRGYEQYL.

As for this clonotype: One junction end does not reproduce the germline sequence, and a read error may be involved. The chain couples TRBV10-3 to TRBJ2-2; the D gene is possibly TRBD2 (5 bases). Per the germline V gene, CDR1 is ENHRY and CDR2 is SYGVKD. CDR3 length: 14 amino acids. The CDR3 region is CAISESIAYGELFF. The CDR3 DNA reads as TGTGCCATCAGTGAGTCGATAGCATACGGGGAGCTTTTTTTT.

The V gene is TRBV4-2, the J gene TRBJ1-4; D gene ambiguous. Trimming left V 8 bases short and J 6 bases short, with 16 bases between. The V gene's germline CDR1 is LGHNA and CDR2 YNFKEQ. The CDR3 totals 14 residues. The CDR3 sequence: CASGRAAIDEKLFF. The CDR3 DNA is TGTGCCAGCGGCCGGGCTGCAATTGATGAAAAACTGTTTTTT.

This clonotype was picked up a small number of times. One end of the junction is discordant with germline, which a read error may explain. The rearrangement joins TRBV11-2 to TRBJ2-3; unclear D gene. CDR3 length: 14 amino acids. The germline gives CDR1 SGHAT, CDR2 FQNNGV. CDR3 in amino acids: CPSSPNRVTDTPYF. CDR3 DNA: TGTCCCAGCAGCCCGAATAGAGTCACAGATACGCCGTATTTT.